This TCR beta chain was found in a study of cytomegalovirus exposure and HLA in healthy donors. Whole-study findings and limits: The authors enumerated 150 to 200 TCR beta chains as linked to cytomegalovirus. One later analysis reportedly identified an Asian-associated ancestry cluster that showed fewer N-insertions than the roughly 640-donor mean. Most TCR sequences proved rare, with some public TCRs found in many donors.

As regards this clone: Its specificity is not known.

Donors were ostensibly healthy at sampling, although undocumented immune exposures were probable. Germline trimming cut 4 bases from V and 6 bases from J; bases unmatched to any gene: 9. Germline CDR1 SGHNT, CDR2 YYREEE (reference sequence). The CDR3 loop spans 15 amino acids. The study ran its PCR with 60 Vbeta and 13 Jbeta primers. Assay used: immunoSEQ multiplex PCR; TCRdb lists only in-frame clones, some missing. The table includes about 100,000 clones, 81% detected once. The chain has TRBV5-4 and TRBJ2-2; 7 nucleotides agree with TRBD1. This TCR was recovered from a woman aged 70-85 years in good health and CMV-seropositive. Sequenced: PBMCs. The CDR3, as DNA: TGTGCCAGCAGCCCCCCGGACAGGCGCCCCGGGGAGCTGTTTTTT. Translated: CASSPPDRRPGELFF.